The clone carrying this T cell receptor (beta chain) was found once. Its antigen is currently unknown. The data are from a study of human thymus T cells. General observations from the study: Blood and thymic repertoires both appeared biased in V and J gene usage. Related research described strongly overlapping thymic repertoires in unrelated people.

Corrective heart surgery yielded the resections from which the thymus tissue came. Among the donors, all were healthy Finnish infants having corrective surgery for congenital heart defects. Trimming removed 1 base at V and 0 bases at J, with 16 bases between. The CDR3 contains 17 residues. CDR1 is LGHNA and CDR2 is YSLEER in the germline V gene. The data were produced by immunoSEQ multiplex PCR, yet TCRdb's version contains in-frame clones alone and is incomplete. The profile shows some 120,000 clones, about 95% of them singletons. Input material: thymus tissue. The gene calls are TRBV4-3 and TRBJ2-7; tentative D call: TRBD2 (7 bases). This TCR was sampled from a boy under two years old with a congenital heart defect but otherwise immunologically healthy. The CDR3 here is CASSQVNGGLPSYEQYF. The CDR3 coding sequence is TGCGCCAGCAGCCAAGTAAACGGGGGGCTTCCCTCCTACGAGCAGTACTTC.